These 8 T cell receptor beta chains originate from one sample sequenced in a study of cytomegalovirus exposure and HLA in healthy donors. Primers for the PCR totalled 60 Vbeta and 13 Jbeta. Here immunoSEQ multiplex PCR was the method, and the copy in TCRdb shows in-frame clones only, minus some. This sample has approximately 150,000 clones, with around 80% found just once. Sequencing was done on a sample of PBMCs. The receptors originated from a male donor in good health and CMV-seronegative.

The chain recombines TRBV10-1 with TRBJ2-1; TRBD2 matches 7 bases. After removal of 6 bases from V and 8 bases from J, the junction contained 7 bases not matched to a gene. CDR3 length: 13 residues. CDR1 and CDR2 from the germline V gene are WNHNN and SYGVQD (reference sequence). The CDR3, as DNA: TGCGCCAGCAGCTTAAGCGGGGCCGATGAGCAGTTCTTC. It specifies CASSLSGADEQFF.

A single count supports this clone. The J gene is TRBJ1-1, the V gene TRBV18, with D perhaps TRBD1 (5 bases). The CDR3 is 13 amino acids. Germline CDR1 reads KGHSH; CDR2 reads LQKENI. Trimming stripped 3 bases from V and 11 bases from J, with 16 bases between. CDR3 coding DNA: TGTGCCAGCTCACCGTCAGGGCCGCTGGGTGCTTTCTTT. Translating it yields CASSPSGPLGAFF.

V usage is TRBV30 and J usage is TRBJ1-5; TRBD1 matches 8 bases. The trim removed 0 bases at V and 2 bases at J, leaving 6 bases unmatched. The CDR3 is 16 amino acids. Germline assignment: CDR1 GTSNPN and CDR2 SVGIG (reference sequence). CDR3 DNA: TGTGCCTGGAGTGTACTTGGGACAGGCGGCAATCAGCCCCAGCATTTT. Translating it yields CAWSVLGTGGNQPQHF. The variable domain in full, with the rest retrieved from reference TRBV30 and TRBJ1-5, is SQTIHQWPATLVQPVGSPLSLECTVEGTSNPNLYWYRQAAGRGLQLLFYSVGIGQISSEVPQNLSASRPQDRQFILSSKKLLLSDSGFYLCAWSVLGTGGNQPQHFGDGTRLSIL.

The J gene is TRBJ1-3, the V gene TRBV5-1, with unresolved D. With 4 bases removed from V and 0 bases from J, the gap between germline ends came to 20 bases. The germline V gene has CDR1 SGHRS and CDR2 YFSETQ. The CDR3 runs to 18 residues. CDR3 amino acids: CASSLGRVMRDSGNTIYF. CDR3 in DNA: TGCGCCAGCAGCCTCGGGAGGGTCATGAGGGACTCTGGAAACACCATATATTTT. Full variable domain (outside the CDR3, taken from reference TRBV5-1 and TRBJ1-3): KAGVTQTPRYLIKTRGQQVTLSCSPISGHRSVSWYQQTPGQGLQFLFEYFSETQRNKGNFPGRFSGRQFSNSRSEMNVSTLELGDSALYLCASSLGRVMRDSGNTIYFGEGSWLTVV.

The genes are TRBV11-2 and TRBJ2-1; D is perhaps TRBD2 (6 bases). CDR1 and CDR2 (germline): SGHAT, FQNNGV. V was clipped by 8 bases and J by 0 bases, with 11 bases between them. The CDR3 is 14 amino acids. This chain's CDR3 is CASGDSSSYNEQFF. CDR3 bases: TGTGCCAGCGGGGACTCAAGCTCCTACAATGAGCAGTTCTTC. Combining the CDR3 with reference TRBV11-2 and TRBJ2-1 gives the whole variable domain EAGVAQSPRYKIIEKRQSVAFWCNPISGHATLYWYQQILGQGPKLLIQFQNNGVVDDSQLPKDRFSAERLKGVDSTLKIQPAKLEDSAVYLCASGDSSSYNEQFFGPGTRLTVL.

This clone was counted a single time. The rearrangement links TRBV18 to TRBJ2-7; the match to TRBD2 covers 8 bases. The germline gives CDR1 KGHSH, CDR2 LQKENI. Trimming at V came to 3 bases and at J to 7 bases, leaving 14 bases not matched to a gene. The CDR3 is made up of 16 amino acids. The CDR3 DNA follows: TGTGCCAGCTCACCGGAAACGGGGGGGCCCCGTATGGAGCAGTACTTC. Translated: CASSPETGGPRMEQYF.

This chain uses TRBV29-1 with TRBJ1-1; 7 positions match TRBD1. The trim removed 3 bases at V and 2 bases at J, leaving 6 bases unmatched. The CDR3 consists of 14 residues. Germline V CDR1 and CDR2: SQVTM, ANQGSEA. The CDR3 loop reads CSVDVGGFNTEAFF. Written as DNA, the CDR3 is TGCAGCGTTGATGTAGGGGGCTTTAACACTGAAGCTTTCTTT. The full variable domain, with the rest looked up from reference TRBV29-1 and TRBJ1-1, is SAVISQKPSRDICQRGTSLTIQCQVDSQVTMMFWYRQQPGQSLTLIATANQGSEATYESGFVIDKFPISRPNLTFSTLTVSNMSPEDSSIYLCSVDVGGFNTEAFFGQGTRLTVV.

The chain couples TRBV5-1 to TRBJ2-5; TRBD1 matches 11 bases. V trimming: 4 bases; J trimming: 5 bases; junction bases outside the gene matches: 7. Germline CDR1 is SGHRS and CDR2 is YFSETQ. The CDR3 runs 15 residues. The CDR3 protein is CASSQWDRGVETQYF. In DNA form, the CDR3 reads TGCGCCAGCAGCCAGTGGGACAGGGGGGTGGAGACCCAGTACTTC.